Included here is one T cell receptor beta chain sequence, with context. This clone has a single count. The antigen it recognizes is unknown. No per-base quality is available; no much larger clone lies one base away. These data originate in a study of T cells in localized non-small cell lung cancer (TCRdb year 2020). In the study overall: Comparing tumors with uninvolved tumor-adjacent lungs, the study looked at the T cell repertoires of 236 patients with early-stage NSCLC. The cohort comprised 236 treatment-naïve NSCLC patients with resected, localized lung tumors. The mean age of the NSCLC patients was 50 to 85 years, with about 130 men and 95 to 110 women. Broader findings and caveats from the paper: Uninvolved tumor-adjacent lung showed the highest T cell clonality, higher than tumor, which suggests more focused antigenic responses in the uninvolved tumor-adjacent lung. Because the study design was exploratory, TCR variables were selected using unadjusted p-values without false-discovery rate correction. Longer overall survival was associated with higher T cell density in blood, whereas shorter survival was associated with higher clonality in adjacent lung. Because multi-region tumor sequencing was not done, intratumor heterogeneity could not be ruled out. A median of 57 of the top 100 tumor clones were detected in paired uninvolved adjacent lung, and some 28 of these tumor clones were also found among the top 100 clones of the paired uninvolved adjacent lung.

At diagnosis, tumor, uninvolved tumor-adjacent lung and peripheral blood were collected and then preserved as a mix of FFPE and fresh-frozen material. For TCR repertoire profiling, the blood samples were analyzed as peripheral blood mononuclear cells. The immunoSEQ Assay was used to sequence TCR beta CDR3 regions from DNA. As for how the authors treated the data: T cell density was computed as TCR beta template counts normalized to usable DNA estimated by amplifying housekeeping genes. Using the preseqR package, richness was estimated by extrapolating to 120,000 templates for tissue samples and 400,000 templates for PBMC samples. Clonality was taken to be one minus Pielou's evenness. To identify tissue-enriched TCRs, differential abundance testing was run on productive amino-acid clonotypes with a minimum total count of 5 and an alpha of 0.1. The Jaccard Index and the Morisita Overlap Index were used to measure repertoire overlap between compartments. TCR beta CDR3s were clustered by GLIPH together with public tetramer-defined viral CDR3s, and at least three viral sequences plus V-gene enrichment were required for viral motifs. In its TCRdb copy, this immuneACCESS table keeps in-frame sequences only and misses some clones. Where compared with another copy, unresolved V genes explain less than half of these, and the others have no known cause. V, J and clone size derive from that table, while D and trimming were established from the DNA sequence. Here the sample has about 16,000 clones; around 80% occur a single time. The ten largest clonotypes hold more than 30% of the sample.

From the cysteine up to the phenylalanine, the CDR3 has a length of 16 residues. Only CDR3 DNA is held: 48 bases, read in frame from base 1. V loses 4 bases of germline sequence and J loses 0 bases, and the interval between the two ends is 15 bases. From a lookup of the germline V gene, CDR1 and CDR2 are SGDLS and YYNGEE. The chain uses TRBV9 and TRBJ2-3; TRBD2 is possibly the D segment (6 matching bases). This receptor was taken from a male donor aged 60 or older with stage I lung adenocarcinoma. The sequenced sample was peripheral blood, obtained before any cancer treatment. The CDR3 region reads CASSPDYSPSTDTQYF. The nucleotides read TGTGCCAGCAGCCCGGACTATTCCCCTAGCACAGATACGCAGTATTTT.